This TCR beta chain was sequenced in a study of blood T cell repertoires in COVID-19. Deletions cut 8 bases from V and 7 bases from J, with 20 bases between. The CDR3 sequence is 14 residues long. Looked up from germline, CDR1 is KGHSH and CDR2 is LQKENI. Profiling relied on immunoSEQ multiplex PCR, and the TCRdb table lists in-frame clones only, not all of them. The top ten hold approximately 30% of the sample, which has about 120,000 clones, 80% to 90% seen once. This sequence was found in a man aged 65 to 85 with active or convalescent COVID-19. V is TRBV18 and J is TRBJ2-5, with D perhaps TRBD2 (5 bases). Material for sequencing was peripheral blood. The CDR3 DNA sequence: TGTGCCAGCAACGAAAAGGACGGGATGGGGACCCAGTACTTC. Amino acid sequence: CASNEKDGMGTQYF.